Listed below are T cell receptor beta chains from one sample, sequenced in a study of blood T cell repertoires in COVID-19. Generated by immunoSEQ multiplex PCR, the TCRdb table keeps only in-frame clones and is missing some. The sample shows about 200,000 clones, 85% to 90% of them seen only once. Material for sequencing was peripheral blood. The source of these receptors is a man aged 55 to 70 who had recovered from COVID-19. Each CDR3 is given with its conserved first and last residue. Fields, in order: clone size, D gene, V gene, J gene, CDR3 DNA, CDR3 protein. The D gene is left open where the match is weak. The size entry is marked missing in some rows and otherwise reads once, few, many or a size class.

>.|.|TRBV7-6|TRBJ2-3
TGTGCCAGCACCAGGACAGACAGGTCAGATACGCAGTATTTT
CASTRTDRSDTQYF
>.|TRBD2|TRBV4-3|TRBJ2-1
TGCGCCAGCAGCCTTTATACTAGCGGGGGGGTGGGTGAGCAGTTCTTC
CASSLYTSGGVGEQFF
>.|TRBD1|TRBV11-3|TRBJ2-1
TGTGCCAGCAGCGCCGGGACAGGGGGCTACAATGAGCAGTTCTTC
CASSAGTGGYNEQFF
>.|TRBD1|TRBV4-2|TRBJ1-2
TGTGCCAGCAGCCAAGACAGGGGGAACTATGGCTACACCTTC
CASSQDRGNYGYTF
>.|.|TRBV5-1|TRBJ2-3
TGCGCCAGCAGCTTGATTAAAAGGGGCTCAGATACGCAGTATTTT
CASSLIKRGSDTQYF
>.|TRBD1|TRBV24-1|TRBJ1-2
TGTGCCACAGCCGGGACAGACTATGGCTACACCTTC
CATAGTDYGYTF
>.|TRBD2|TRBV7-3|TRBJ2-7
TGTGCCAGCAGCCAGGGACTAGCGGGCGAGCAGTACTTC
CASSQGLAGEQYF
>.|TRBD1|TRBV18|TRBJ2-1
TGTGCCAGCTCACGCGGGACAGGGTCCTACAATGAGCAGTTCTTC
CASSRGTGSYNEQFF
>.|TRBD1|TRBV24-1|TRBJ2-2
TGTGCCACCAGTGGCGGGACAGGGGCCGGGGAGCTGTTTTTT
CATSGGTGAGELFF
>once|TRBD1|TRBV6-1|TRBJ2-7
TGTGCCAGCAGTCAATCGGGACAGGGGATATGGGAGCAGTACTTC
CASSQSGQGIWEQYF
>.|.|TRBV5-6|TRBJ2-2
TGTGCCAGCAGCTTACCGGCCGGGGAGCTGTTTTTT
CASSLPAGELFF
>.|.|TRBV30|TRBJ2-2
TGTGCCTGGAATCGGGGGACCGGGGAGCTGTTTTTT
CAWNRGTGELFF
>few|.|TRBV18|TRBJ1-5
TGTGCCAGCTCACTCGGTAGCAATCAGCCCCAGCATTTT
CASSLGSNQPQHF
>.|TRBD1|TRBV27|TRBJ1-5
TGTGCCAGCAGCCTCCAGGGGGTAGGTAATCAGCCCCAGCATTTT
CASSLQGVGNQPQHF
>.|.|TRBV7-9|TRBJ1-1
TGTGCCAGCAGCATACAATCAGGGAACACTGAAGCTTTCTTT
CASSIQSGNTEAFF
>.|.|TRBV28|TRBJ2-7
TGTGCCAGCAGTCCGAACTACTACGAGCAGTACTTC
CASSPNYYEQYF
>.|.|TRBV5-4|TRBJ2-6
TGTGCCAGCAGCTCCGGAGGTGGGGCCAACGTCCTGACTTTC
CASSSGGGANVLTF
>.|.|TRBV9|TRBJ1-4
TGTGCCAGCAGCGTTCAGGGTACTAATGAAAAACTGTTTTTT
CASSVQGTNEKLFF
>once|TRBD2|TRBV11-2|TRBJ2-3
TGTGCCAGCACCTCTTTAGTAGCGGGCCCTTTCCGCACAGATACGCAGTATTTT
CASTSLVAGPFRTDTQYF
>.|TRBD1|TRBV6-5|TRBJ2-7
TGTGCCAGCAGTTACTCAGAGACAGGGAGCGAGCAGTACTTC
CASSYSETGSEQYF
>.|TRBD2|TRBV3-1/TRBV3-2|TRBJ2-5
TGTGCCAGCAGCCCTACGAGGGCTAGCGGAGCCCAAGAGACCCAGTACTTC
CASSPTRASGAQETQYF
>.|.|TRBV29-1|TRBJ2-7
TGCAGCGTTGTCCCCCCGGGCGAGCAGTACTTC
CSVVPPGEQYF
>.|.|TRBV2|TRBJ1-2
TGTGCCAGCAGTGGCGGAGGACTCAACTATGGCTACACCTTC
CASSGGGLNYGYTF
>.|.|TRBV12-5|TRBJ2-7
TGTGCTAGTGCTGTTGACATGAGCTCCTACGAGCAGTACTTC
CASAVDMSSYEQYF
>.|TRBD2|TRBV20-1|TRBJ2-3
TGCAGTGCCGCCCGCGCGGGGGAGCAGTATTTT
CSAARAGEQYF
>once|.|TRBV5-1|TRBJ2-7
TGCGCCAGCAGCTTGGAGGGCGGGACGGGTCTCGAGCAGTACTTC
CASSLEGGTGLEQYF
>.|.|TRBV7-9|TRBJ2-1
TGTGCCAGCAGCTCGGGGATCAGTCCCTACAATGAGCAGTTCTTC
CASSSGISPYNEQFF
>.|.|TRBV5-1|TRBJ1-3
TGCGCCAGCAGCCTAGGACAGCTCTCTGGAAACACCATATATTTT
CASSLGQLSGNTIYF
>.|TRBD2|TRBV15|TRBJ2-1
TGTGCCACCAGCAGAGAGGGGACTAGCGGGATTCGCAATGAGCAGTTCTTC
CATSREGTSGIRNEQFF
>once|TRBD1|TRBV28|TRBJ1-1
TGTGCCAGCAGTCAACTCGGGACAGGCGGAGTCAACACTGAAGCTTTCTTT
CASSQLGTGGVNTEAFF
>few|TRBD1|TRBV9|TRBJ1-6
TGTGCCAGCAGCGATGGACAGGGATACAATTCACCCCTCCACTTT
CASSDGQGYNSPLHF
>once|.|TRBV24-1|TRBJ1-3
TGTGCCACCAGTGATCCAGGGAAAGGAAACACCATATATTTT
CATSDPGKGNTIYF
>once|.|TRBV19|TRBJ2-4
TGTGCCAGTAAGGAGGGACAGTCAGCCAAAAACATTCAGTACTTC
CASKEGQSAKNIQYF
>.|TRBD1|TRBV5-5|TRBJ1-4
TGTGCCAGCAGCCCAATGACAGGGGGTCGCGAAAAACTGTTTTTT
CASSPMTGGREKLFF
>.|.|TRBV3-1/TRBV3-2|TRBJ2-1
TGTGCCAGCAGCCAAGGAGTGAGTAATGAGCAGTTCTTC
CASSQGVSNEQFF
>.|.|TRBV6-4|TRBJ2-2
TGTGCCAGCAGCGCACAGGTGCCAGGATGGGGCACCGGGGAGCTGTTTTTT
CASSAQVPGWGTGELFF
>.|TRBD1|TRBV5-1|TRBJ2-3
TGCGCCAGCAGCTGGGACAGGGAAACAGATACGCAGTATTTT
CASSWDRETDTQYF
>.|.|TRBV3-1/TRBV3-2|TRBJ1-5
TGTGCCAGCAGCCAAGACCAGGGAACGAATCAGCCCCAGCATTTT
CASSQDQGTNQPQHF
>.|TRBD2|TRBV9|TRBJ2-7
TGTGCCAGCAGCATCAGTCCGGGACTAGCGAACGAGCAGTACTTC
CASSISPGLANEQYF
>.|.|TRBV28|TRBJ1-1
TGTGCCAGCACGTCGGCAAGAGGAAAATCGAACACTGAAGCTTTCTTT
CASTSARGKSNTEAFF
>.|.|TRBV3-1/TRBV3-2|TRBJ2-7
TGTGCCAGCAGCCAACTCTACGAGCAGTACTTC
CASSQLYEQYF
>.|TRBD1|TRBV5-1|TRBJ1-4
TGCGCCAGCAGCTTGGCCGAGGGGGCCCGAAATGAAAAACTGTTTTTT
CASSLAEGARNEKLFF
>once|.|TRBV7-2|TRBJ1-2
TGTGCCAGCAGCTTAGAGGCAGGGGTTAACTATGGCTACACCTTC
CASSLEAGVNYGYTF
>.|.|TRBV18|TRBJ1-3
TGTGCCAGCTCACAATGGCGGGGCGCAGGCACCATATATTTT
CASSQWRGAGTIYF
>.|TRBD2|TRBV10-1|TRBJ2-1
TGCGCCAGCAGGGGAGGACTAGCGGGAGCCAACGAGCAGTTCTTC
CASRGGLAGANEQFF
>.|.|TRBV4-2|TRBJ1-4
TGTGCCAGCAGCCAAGGCGGCCAGGGGTATGAAAAACTGTTTTTT
CASSQGGQGYEKLFF
>.|TRBD1|TRBV19|TRBJ1-1
TGTGCCAGTAGGAACTTACAGGGGATTACTGAAGCTTTCTTT
CASRNLQGITEAFF
>few|.|TRBV4-3|TRBJ2-7
TGCGCCAGCAGCCGAGGGGACCAGACAGGAGGCGAGCAGTACTTC
CASSRGDQTGGEQYF
>.|.|TRBV6-5|TRBJ1-5
TGTGCCAGCCGTTATATGAACAGGGATGGGCCCCAGCATTTT
CASRYMNRDGPQHF
>.|.|TRBV6-2/TRBV6-3|TRBJ1-5
TGTGCCAGCAGCCACGGACTGCAGCCCCAGCATTTT
CASSHGLQPQHF
>.|.|TRBV5-6|TRBJ1-1
TGTGCCACTGGGACTGCGAACACTGAAGCTTTCTTT
CATGTANTEAFF
>.|TRBD1|TRBV24-1|TRBJ1-2
TGTGCCACCAGTGATTTGACAGGGGAGGTGCATGGCTACACCTTC
CATSDLTGEVHGYTF
>.|TRBD2|TRBV27|TRBJ2-4
TGTGCCAGCAGTTTAGGGCCTAGCGGGGGCCTAGCCAAAAACATTCAGTACTTC
CASSLGPSGGLAKNIQYF
>.|TRBD1|TRBV18|TRBJ2-5
TGTGCCAGCTCAATCGACAGGGTTGAGACCCAGTACTTC
CASSIDRVETQYF
>once|.|TRBV2|TRBJ2-3
TGTGCCAGCAGTGTCATTGGCGGAGGGGCAGATACGCAGTATTTT
CASSVIGGGADTQYF
>once|TRBD1|TRBV5-4|TRBJ1-2
TGTGCCAGCAGCCTGGCACAGGGGGATGGCTACACCTTC
CASSLAQGDGYTF
>.|TRBD2|TRBV27|TRBJ2-7
TGTGCCAGCAGTTTGACGATGGGGGGGGTCTACGAGCAGTACTTC
CASSLTMGGVYEQYF
>.|TRBD1|TRBV12-3/TRBV12-4|TRBJ1-2
TGTGCCAGCAGTTTGGACAGGAAGGATGGCTACACCTTC
CASSLDRKDGYTF
>.|.|TRBV3-1/TRBV3-2|TRBJ2-3
TGTGCCAGCAGCCATGCCTACTGGAGGTCGCATAGTGCAGATACGCAGTATTTT
CASSHAYWRSHSADTQYF